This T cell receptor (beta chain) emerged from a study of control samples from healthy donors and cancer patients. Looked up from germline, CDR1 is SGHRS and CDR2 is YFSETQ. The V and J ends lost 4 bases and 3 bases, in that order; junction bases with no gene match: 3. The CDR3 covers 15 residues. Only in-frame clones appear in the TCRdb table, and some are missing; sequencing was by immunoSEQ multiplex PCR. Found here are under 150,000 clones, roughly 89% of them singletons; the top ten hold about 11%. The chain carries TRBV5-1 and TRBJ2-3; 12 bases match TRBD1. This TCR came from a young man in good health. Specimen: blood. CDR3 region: CASSVGQGATDTQYF. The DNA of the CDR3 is TGCGCCAGCAGCGTGGGACAGGGGGCAACAGATACGCAGTATTTT.